Below, 29 T cell receptor beta chains from the same sample are listed, as sequenced in a study of OX40 agonist ivuxolimab in advanced cancers. Assay: immunoSEQ multiplex PCR; the TCRdb copy retains only in-frame clones and omits some. The table lists about 58,000 clones, roughly 80% of them singletons. The sequenced sample was CD4+ or CD8+ T cells sorted from blood, obtained in a trial of the OX40 agonist ivuxolimab. These receptors were taken from an adult with an advanced solid tumor such as melanoma, head and neck, liver or kidney cancer.

Turning to this clone: The identical CDR3 is also encoded by other nucleotide sequences in the sample. The chain combines TRBV11-3 with TRBJ2-3; D gene unclear. V gave up 2 bases and J gave up 6 bases, with 3 bases separating them. The CDR3 has 11 amino acids. The germline V gene encodes CDR1 SGHNT and CDR2 YENEEA. The CDR3 region is CASSLSDTQYF. As DNA, the CDR3 is TGTGCCAGCAGCTTATCTGATACGCAGTATTTT.

This clone was found a few times. The chain employs TRBV6-5 and TRBJ1-5; tentatively, D is TRBD1 (6 bases). There are 15 residues in the CDR3. CDR1 and CDR2 from the germline V gene are MNHEY and SVGAGI. Trimming took 6 bases from V and 4 from J, leaving 16 bases between them. CDR3 region: CASSKKGGGNQPQHF. The CDR3 coding sequence is TGTGCCAGCAGCAAGAAAGGGGGTGGGAATCAGCCCCAGCATTTT.

V is TRBV7-9 and J is TRBJ2-2; 9 bases map to TRBD1. Trimming cost V 4 bases and J 3 bases; bases outside gene matches: 3. Germline values: CDR1 SEHNR, CDR2 FQNEAQ (reference sequence). There are 15 residues in the CDR3. The CDR3 here is CASSSRTGDTGELFF. CDR3 bases: TGTGCCAGCAGCTCTAGGACAGGGGACACCGGGGAGCTGTTTTTT.

This clone was picked up a small number of times. The chain has TRBV28 and TRBJ2-1; TRBD1 aligns across 9 bases. CDR3 length: 13 amino acids. Germline trimming cut 6 bases from V and 7 bases from J; bases unmatched to any gene: 4. Germline values: CDR1 MDHEN, CDR2 SYDVKM. This CDR3 is CASRQGARNEQFF. The CDR3, as DNA: TGTGCCAGCAGACAGGGGGCGAGAAATGAGCAGTTCTTC.

V gene TRBV10-3 combines with J gene TRBJ2-4; TRBD1 aligns across 8 bases. Trimming took 6 bases from V and 3 from J; bases not matched to a gene: 4. The CDR3 runs to 14 residues. Per germline, CDR1 ENHRY and CDR2 SYGVKD. The chain's CDR3 is CAIREGTGKNIQYF. In DNA, the CDR3 is TGTGCCATCAGAGAAGGGACAGGCAAAAACATTCAGTACTTC.

The CDR3 region has the DNA TGCGCCAGCAGCTTGGGACAGGGGACTGCTGGAAACACCATATATTTT. Its translation is CASSLGQGTAGNTIYF. V usage is TRBV5-1 and J usage is TRBJ1-3, with 8 bases identical to TRBD1. J lost 2 bases, V lost 0 bases, and 4 bases had no gene match. The CDR3 is made up of 16 amino acids. The germline CDR1 and CDR2 sequences are SGHRS and YFSETQ. The full variable domain, its missing parts supplied by reference TRBV5-1 and TRBJ1-3, is KAGVTQTPRYLIKTRGQQVTLSCSPISGHRSVSWYQQTPGQGLQFLFEYFSETQRNKGNFPGRFSGRQFSNSRSEMNVSTLELGDSALYLCASSLGQGTAGNTIYFGEGSWLTVV.

J is TRBJ1-2 and V is TRBV6-5, with D perhaps matching TRBD1 (5 bases). Germline values: CDR1 MNHEY, CDR2 SVGAGI. V shed 7 bases and J shed 3 bases, with 18 bases lying between them. The CDR3 is 15 amino acids. CDR3 in amino acids: CASKKLTGAHYGYTF. As DNA, the CDR3 is TGTGCCAGCAAAAAACTGACCGGGGCCCACTATGGCTACACCTTC.

The chain has TRBV4-2 and TRBJ2-3; TRBD2 is a possible D gene (5 bases). CDR3 length: 16 amino acids. V lost 0 bases and J 5 bases, leaving 15 bases between the germline ends. From germline, CDR1 is LGHNA and CDR2 YNFKEQ. The CDR3 is CASSQELVERRDTQYF. As DNA, the CDR3 is TGTGCCAGCAGCCAAGAGTTGGTTGAGCGGCGAGATACGCAGTATTTT.

The V gene is TRBV28, the J gene TRBJ1-5; D is perhaps TRBD1 (5 bases). Germline V gene data show CDR1 as MDHEN and CDR2 as SYDVKM. The CDR3 totals 12 residues. Trimming took 4 bases from V and 6 from J, leaving 7 bases between them. The chain's CDR3 is CASSSGGQPQHF. The CDR3 region has the DNA TGTGCCAGCAGTTCCGGGGGTCAGCCCCAGCATTTT.

The chain couples TRBV19 to TRBJ2-2, with TRBD1 as a possible D gene (5 bases). The CDR3 is made up of 16 amino acids. The germline V gene has CDR1 LNHDA and CDR2 SQIVND (reference sequence). V gave up 5 bases and J gave up 3 bases, with 16 bases separating them. The CDR3 loop is CASSPTKDKYTGELFF. In DNA form, the CDR3 reads TGTGCCAGTAGTCCGACAAAGGACAAGTACACCGGGGAGCTGTTTTTT. Supplemented by reference TRBV19 and TRBJ2-2, the full variable domain reads DGGITQSPKYLFRKEGQNVTLSCEQNLNHDAMYWYRQDPGQGLRLIYYSQIVNDFQKGDIAEGYSVSREKKESFPLTVTSAQKNPTAFYLCASSPTKDKYTGELFFGEGSRLTVL.

V usage is TRBV7-2 and J usage is TRBJ2-7, with 8 bases that match TRBD1. Unmatched junction bases numbered 10, after V lost 1 base and J lost 2 bases. In germline, CDR1 is SGHTA, CDR2 FQGNSA. This CDR3 contains 17 residues. The CDR3 here is CASSLVALDRDPYEQYF. The CDR3 DNA follows: TGTGCCAGCAGCTTAGTGGCGCTGGACAGGGATCCCTACGAGCAGTACTTC. Full variable domain (rest looked up from reference TRBV7-2 and TRBJ2-7): GAGVSQSPSNKVTEKGKDVELRCDPISGHTALYWYRQSLGQGLEFLIYFQGNSAPDKSGLPSDRFSAERTGGSVSTLTIQRTQQEDSAVYLCASSLVALDRDPYEQYFGPGTRLTVT.

This chain uses TRBV6-5 with TRBJ1-1, with TRBD1 matching over 9 bases. The CDR3 length is 14 residues. V was clipped by 5 bases and J by 4 bases; unmatched bases: 5. Germline CDR1 is MNHEY and CDR2 is SVGAGI. CDR3 sequence (DNA): TGTGCCAGCAGTCACGGACAGGGGTCCACTGAAGCTTTCTTT. Protein: CASSHGQGSTEAFF.

This chain uses TRBV4-2 with TRBJ1-2; 7 bases fit TRBD1. Germline CDR1 reads LGHNA; CDR2 reads YNFKEQ. The CDR3 contains 14 residues. V gave up 5 bases and J gave up 8 bases; unmatched junction bases: 11. The chain's CDR3 is CASSLGDSLKGYTF. Written as DNA, the CDR3 is TGTGCCAGCAGCTTGGGGGACAGTTTAAAGGGCTACACCTTC.

Here the CDR3 reads CASSTGLGTQYF. Written as DNA, the CDR3 is TGTGCCAGCAGTACAGGGTTGGGGACCCAGTACTTC. V gene TRBV27 combines with J gene TRBJ2-5, with D perhaps TRBD1 (6 bases). Trimming cost V 5 bases and J 7 bases, with 11 bases left between them. The germline gives CDR1 MNHEY, CDR2 SMNVEV (reference sequence). CDR3 length: 12 amino acids.

The chain couples TRBV5-6 to TRBJ1-5; weak D call: TRBD1 (5 bases). Trimming shortened V by 1 base and J by 4 bases, and 9 bases separated the two germline ends. CDR1 and CDR2 (germline): SGHDT, YYEEEE. This CDR3 is built from 14 residues. This CDR3 reads CASSLYWGNQPQHF. The CDR3 DNA sequence: TGTGCCAGCAGCTTGTATTGGGGGAATCAGCCCCAGCATTTT.

This rearrangement joins TRBV11-3 to TRBJ2-5; a weak D match, TRBD1 (6 bases). Germline-derived CDR1 and CDR2 are SGHNT and YENEEA. V was pared by 3 bases and J by 2 bases, with 13 bases between. The CDR3 consists of 15 residues. This CDR3 reads CASSFPWGHQETQYF. DNA for the CDR3: TGTGCCAGCAGCTTTCCCTGGGGACATCAAGAGACCCAGTACTTC. The full variable domain, in which reference TRBV11-3 and TRBJ2-5 provide the parts outside the CDR3, is EAGVVQSPRYKIIEKKQPVAFWCNPISGHNTLYWYLQNLGQGPELLIRYENEEAVDDSQLPKDRFSAERLKGVDSTLKIQPAELGDSAVYLCASSFPWGHQETQYFGPGTRLLVL.

This clone was detected only once. This rearrangement joins TRBV7-9 to TRBJ2-2; D call uncertain. CDR3 size: 16 residues. Trimming left V 5 bases short and J 2 bases short, with 15 bases between. Germline CDR1 and CDR2: SEHNR and FQNEAQ (reference sequence). CDR3 region: CASSPRATLNTGELFF. CDR3 nucleotides: TGTGCCAGCAGCCCTCGGGCCACCCTCAACACCGGGGAGCTGTTTTTT.

This clone has a single count. The chain employs TRBV19 and TRBJ1-1; possible D gene TRBD1, 5 bases. Trimming removed 3 bases from V and 5 bases from J, with 16 bases in between. The CDR3 contains 15 residues. The germline V gene encodes CDR1 LNHDA and CDR2 SQIVND (reference sequence). CDR3 loop: CASSILGTLGTEAFF. DNA for the CDR3: TGTGCCAGTAGTATTCTCGGGACGCTTGGGACTGAAGCTTTCTTT.

The rearrangement uses TRBV6-1 and TRBJ1-4, with no clear D. V lost 6 bases, J lost 6 bases, and 14 bases lay in between. CDR1 is MNHNS and CDR2 is SASEGT in the germline V gene. The CDR3 is 14 residues long. The CDR3: CASSNASPDEKLFF. The CDR3 nucleotides read TGTGCCAGCAGCAACGCGTCCCCGGATGAAAAACTGTTTTTT.

This clone was seen a handful of times. The chain recombines TRBV7-9 with TRBJ2-7; D not resolved. CDR1 and CDR2 from the germline V gene are SEHNR and FQNEAQ (reference sequence). The V end lost 5 bases, the J end lost 4 bases, and 18 bases lay between the germline ends. The CDR3 sequence is 15 residues long. CDR3 nucleotide sequence: TGTGCCAGCAGCCTATCTAGTGCACGATGGTACGAGCAGTACTTC. Translation: CASSLSSARWYEQYF.

This clone was seen once. The chain has TRBV6-1 and TRBJ1-5; D gene ambiguous. The germline gives CDR1 MNHNS, CDR2 SASEGT. Trimming removed 6 bases from V and 6 bases from J, with 12 bases in between. There are 13 residues in the CDR3. CDR3 residues: CASRPRRSQPQHF. The CDR3, as DNA: TGTGCCAGCAGGCCAAGACGCAGTCAGCCCCAGCATTTT.

This clone occurred once. The chain recombines TRBV9 with TRBJ1-2; 7 bases fit TRBD1. There are 15 residues in the CDR3. Looked up from germline, CDR1 is SGDLS and CDR2 is YYNGEE. V shed 0 bases, J shed 4 bases, and the junction held 6 bases outside the gene matches. CDR3 in DNA: TGTGCCAGCAGCGTAGATGACAGGGTCGGCTATGGCTACACCTTC. Protein: CASSVDDRVGYGYTF.

This chain uses TRBV18 with TRBJ2-2; D could derive from TRBD1 or TRBD2 (5 bases each). V lost 5 bases and J 6 bases, leaving 19 bases between the germline ends. Germline V gives CDR1 KGHSH, CDR2 LQKENI. The CDR3 is 16 amino acids. CDR3 loop: CASSSLTGTPPGELFF. The CDR3 nucleotides read TGTGCCAGCTCATCGCTGACCGGGACCCCTCCCGGGGAGCTGTTTTTT.

The chain has TRBV30 and TRBJ2-5; D is undetermined. V lost 2 bases and J 4 bases, leaving 5 bases between the germline ends. The CDR3 length is 11 residues. Germline CDR1 and CDR2: GTSNPN and SVGIG (reference sequence). The CDR3 region is CAWSPLETQYF. The CDR3 DNA follows: TGTGCCTGGAGTCCCCTAGAGACCCAGTACTTC.

The V gene is TRBV30, the J gene TRBJ1-1; D may be TRBD1 (5 bases). Germline V gene data show CDR1 as GTSNPN and CDR2 as SVGIG (reference sequence). V lost 5 bases to trimming and J lost 11 bases, with 15 bases between them. The CDR3 sequence is 11 residues long. DNA of the CDR3: TGTGCCTGGTCGGGGCTCGATAGGGCTTTCTTT. It specifies CAWSGLDRAFF.

The chain joins TRBV7-2 to TRBJ1-5, with 9 bases fitting TRBD1. This CDR3 is built from 15 residues. The germline V gene encodes CDR1 SGHTA and CDR2 FQGNSA. V gave up 5 bases and J gave up 7 bases; unmatched junction bases: 9. CDR3 sequence reads: CASSVRTGEHQPQHF. CDR3 nucleotide sequence: TGTGCCAGCAGCGTCCGGACAGGGGAGCACCAGCCCCAGCATTTT.

Concerning this clone: This sample includes further DNA sequences coding for the same CDR3. The genes are TRBV28 and TRBJ1-2; D remains ambiguous. The germline gives CDR1 MDHEN, CDR2 SYDVKM. V was clipped by 5 bases and J by 4 bases, with 8 bases between them. The CDR3 spans 12 residues. Here the CDR3 DNA reads TGTGCCAGCAGTCTCCGCGGCTATGGCTACACCTTC. Its translation is CASSLRGYGYTF.

V gene TRBV19 combines with J gene TRBJ1-5; 9 bases are shared with TRBD1. Germline V gene lookup returns CDR1 LNHDA and CDR2 SQIVND (reference sequence). This CDR3 region has 19 residues. V shed 9 bases and J 2 bases; nucleotides not matched to a gene: 20. This chain's CDR3 is CASQPGQGFLKRGNQPQHF. CDR3 coding DNA: TGTGCCAGCCAACCGGGACAGGGTTTTTTAAAAAGGGGCAATCAGCCCCAGCATTTT.

This clone was picked up a small number of times. V and J are TRBV28 and TRBJ1-4; D gene uncertain. V was clipped by 3 bases and J by 0 bases, with 11 bases between them. The CDR3 totals 16 residues. Germline V lookup: CDR1 MDHEN, CDR2 SYDVKM. CDR3 loop: CASSFAVGPTNEKLFF. The CDR3 DNA sequence: TGTGCCAGCAGTTTTGCGGTCGGGCCAACTAATGAAAAACTGTTTTTT.